Each of the 7 T cell receptor beta chains below was sequenced from the same sample in a study of blood T cells in healthy people across ages. Combining a sample-barcoded 5' primer with a J-beta primer mix, a second PCR ran for roughly 6 to 12 cycles. Each CDR3 protein is one row after TCRdb ran MiXCR on the 5' RACE reads. Among around 1.5 million distinct CDR3 sequences listed, roughly 32% were seen once. The sequencing sample was made of blood. These receptors came from a woman in her twenties or thirties in good health.

The chain uses TRBV20-1 and TRBJ2-1, with D uncertain. The CDR3 loop spans 12 amino acids. The germline gives CDR1 DFQATT, CDR2 SNEGSKA (reference sequence). Trimming took off 3 bases at V and 8 bases at J, with 11 bases between the two ends. The CDR3 nucleotides read TGCAGTGCTAGCACCCCAGTCCATGAGCAGTTCTTC. Translated: CSASTPVHEQFF.

This clonotype turned up a few times. CDR3 protein: CASSRNSGSSTDTQYF. CDR3 DNA sequence: TGTGCCAGCAGCCGCAATAGTGGGAGTAGCACAGATACGCAGTATTTT. The rearrangement joins TRBV3-1 to TRBJ2-3, with D tentatively TRBD2 (5 bases). The CDR3 loop spans 16 amino acids. CDR1 and CDR2 (germline): LGHDT, YNNKEL (reference sequence). Trimming left V 4 bases short and J 0 bases short, with 14 bases between.

The rearrangement joins TRBV7-9 to TRBJ2-1; D unresolved. Germline V gene sequence: CDR1 SEHNR, CDR2 FQNEAQ (reference sequence). The CDR3 contains 13 residues. V dropped 10 bases and J dropped 5 bases, with 15 bases sitting between them. The CDR3 nucleotides are TGTGCCACCAACCCCTGGTTGGACAATGAGCAGTTCTTC. Encoded protein: CATNPWLDNEQFF.

The sample holds a few counts of this clonotype. The J gene is TRBJ1-2, the V gene TRBV5-5, with D perhaps TRBD1 (5 bases). The CDR3 covers 16 residues. Germline loops: CDR1 SGHKS, CDR2 YYEKEE (reference sequence). Deletions cut 4 bases from V and 5 bases from J, with 21 bases between. The DNA of the CDR3 is TGTGCCAGCAGCCCCGCTGGAGTGGAGGGGTTATATGGCTACACCTTC. Translated, it gives CASSPAGVEGLYGYTF.

This clonotype has just a few counts. The chain is built from TRBV20-1 and TRBJ1-1; 7 bases agree with TRBD1. The CDR3 is made up of 11 amino acids. Per germline, CDR1 DFQATT and CDR2 SNEGSKA (reference sequence). The CDR3 protein is CRGQLNTEAFF. In DNA, the CDR3 is TGCAGGGGACAGCTGAACACTGAAGCTTTCTTT.

This rearrangement joins TRBV11-1 to TRBJ2-2; 11 bases are a match to TRBD2. V gave up 1 base and J gave up 2 bases; unmatched junction bases: 12. The CDR3 spans 20 residues. CDR1 and CDR2 (germline): SGHAT, FQDESV (reference sequence). CDR3 nucleotides: TGTGCCAGCAGCTTAGACGGGACTAGCGGAATGCTTTCCAACACCGGGGAGCTGTTTTTT. It is translated as CASSLDGTSGMLSNTGELFF.

This chain joins TRBV20-1 and TRBJ1-2; D unresolved. V dropped 6 bases and J dropped 4 bases, with 15 bases sitting between them. Germline V gene data show CDR1 as DFQATT and CDR2 as SNEGSKA (reference sequence). The CDR3 has 13 residues. CDR3 region: CSAKRPVSYGYTF. The CDR3 region has the DNA TGCAGTGCAAAACGACCGGTTAGCTATGGCTACACCTTC.